This T cell receptor beta chain is drawn from a study of cytomegalovirus exposure and HLA in healthy donors listed by TCRdb under 2017. With regard to the full study: An earlier analysis of some 620 of the donors reported around 280 Gb of sequence data and 117 million unique TCR beta sequences obtained from some 170 million T cells. An early release that covered fewer than 800 HLA-typed donors contained approximately 300 gigabases of sequencing data and around 85 million unique TCR sequences. The genetic ancestry cluster associated with self-reported Caucasian donors included around four fifths of the roughly 380 genotyped donors. The aim of the study was to test whether cataloging public T cell receptors could identify signatures of past pathogen exposure. The study profiled the T cell repertoires of under 850 subjects by immunosequencing and related them to cytomegalovirus serostatus. Along with the 666-subject first cohort, a separate validation cohort of over a hundred different subjects was used. To predict cytomegalovirus infection status, the study brought together high-throughput TCR immunosequencing, statistical association of individual TCRs with disease status, and machine learning. A later analysis re-examined previously published TCR beta repertoires from 600 to 700 donors and added high-resolution HLA genotyping to investigate patterns of TCR occurrence. Rather than drawing on any new phenotypic data, the later analysis identified candidate immune exposures from TCR beta sequences and the way those sequences occurred across donors. An earlier analysis of roughly 600 of the donors used high-throughput TCR beta sequencing to judge whether each TCR beta V gene segment behaved as functional or pseudogenic. Donor age, sex, ethnicity and CMV serostatus were collected together with the repertoire data. A later genetic analysis took genome-wide SNP genotypes for about three fifths of the roughly 670 donors and used that subset as a discovery cohort. All discovery cohort repertoires had been generated using a single sequencing platform. Both class I and class II loci were covered by HLA typing, at four-digit resolution. The number of typed donors differed by locus: about 620-640 for A, B, C, DRB1 and DQB1; approximately 520 for DQA1; around 580 for DPA1; and some 450 for DPB1. About five DR-DQ haplotypes were handled as single units for association and clustering, since linkage in the cohort was strong. Across approximately 400 genotyped donors of the cohort, an average of approximately 240,000 unique TCR beta nucleotide sequences per donor were sequenced, and roughly 20% of those sequences were non-productive. General study outcomes and caveats: HLA typing was unavailable for some donors at each locus, so association tests used only the typed subset. In vitro tests confirmed that a few of the cytomegalovirus-associated TCR beta chains recognize cytomegalovirus antigens. For the cohort, immune exposure information was limited to CMV serostatus. Linkage disequilibrium might explain the correlated functional status among segregating V segments, but an unknown experimental factor could not be ruled out. Broadly in line with IMGT annotations, most TCR beta V segments showed up in productive rearrangements about 87% or about 30% of the time in an earlier analysis of around 550 of the donors. In a later analysis, about 17,000 TCR beta sequences were associated with specific HLA alleles at a false discovery rate of 0.05. Most TCR sequences were observed very rarely across donors, whereas some public TCRs were present in many individuals. A further reported finding was that TCR beta sequences accurately predicted the HLA-A and HLA-B alleles for most subjects in the first cohort. Presence/absence analyses assumed roughly uniform sequencing depth across donors, an assumption that may not hold. In a later analysis, TCR association rates were found to vary across HLA loci, with the most associated TCRs seen for DRB1 alleles and the fewest for HLA-C alleles. According to a later genetic analysis, donors in an Asian-associated ancestry cluster had fewer N-insertions in productive TCRs than the roughly 670-donor mean. Because counts were too low, seventeen rarely observed V segments, including chromosome 9 orphons, were left out of the earlier analysis of several hundred of the donors. The authors suggested that the approach could potentially be generalized to other disease states and immunological phenotypes. In both the original and validation cohorts, the classifier was reported to diagnose cytomegalovirus status with high specificity and sensitivity. A cluster of highly shared sequence variants was judged likely to be a technical artifact of the sequencing pipeline. In a later analysis, several top co-occurrence clusters were reported to appear linked to parvovirus B19, influenza, CMV and Epstein-Barr virus. Some IMGT-functional V segments, including TRBV6-2 and TRBV6-3, could not be told apart with the 87-base-pair reads, so those segments were excluded. In a later analysis, HLA-associated TCR beta chains showed more clonal expansion and lower generation probabilities than non-associated chains that were equally common. According to a later analysis, most CMV-associated TCR beta chains appeared to be HLA-restricted, and the HLA associations seemed to be driven largely by CMV exposure. When HLA alleles, especially DR and DQ, strongly co-occurred, attributing TCR associations to individual alleles was difficult. A later genetic analysis associated a missense DCLRE1C variant with V-gene and J-gene trimming of TCR beta chains, and an independent cohort replicated the association. The study gave a list of roughly 150 TCR beta chains associated with cytomegalovirus. The cohort was sequenced for TCR beta chains only, and without alpha or paired-chain data the features that could be detected were limited.

In total, 666 healthy bone marrow donors made up the cohort. Cohort members were all nominally healthy when sampled, although unrecorded immune exposures were likely present. The donor tested CMV seronegative, placing the donor among the 350 or so seronegative members of the cohort. A peripheral blood sample was collected from each donor, and TCR beta sequencing was performed on peripheral blood mononuclear cells. Genomic DNA extraction from the blood cell samples was performed with the Qiagen DNeasy Blood Extraction Kit. On this clone: No antigen is known for it. Base qualities are not provided; no much larger clone lies one nucleotide away.

Including cysteine and phenylalanine, the CDR3 has 15 amino acids. Only the CDR3 DNA is retained, 45 bases long and in frame from the first base. CDR1 and CDR2 were assigned from the germline V gene (reference sequence) as WNHNN and SYGVQD. Library generation was performed with the immunoSEQ multiplex PCR assay. For the multiplex PCR, a mixture combining 60 forward primers for TCR Vbeta segments and 13 reverse primers for TCR Jbeta segments was used. A multiplex PCR assay on genomic DNA amplified the CDR3 region of rearranged TCR beta genes. Amplified TCR beta libraries were sequenced as 87-base-pair reads on the Illumina HiSeq System. The source study handled its data this way. In a later analysis, some 80 million unique TCR beta chains were counted across the 500 to 700 repertoires, and around 11 million of these chains were shared by at least two donors. Raw reads were error-corrected and collapsed into unique sequences by a nearest-neighbor algorithm in which closely related sequences were merged to remove PCR and sequencing errors. V, D and J gene segments were assigned by aligning CDR3 sequences to IMGT reference sequences. Each retained sequence needed at least a six-nucleotide match to both a V gene segment and a J gene segment. Rearrangements were called productive when the CDR3 lacked stop codons and stayed in frame with V and J; all others were non-productive. CDR3 was defined by IMGT convention, running from the second conserved V-encoded cysteine to the conserved J-encoded phenylalanine. In an earlier analysis of around 540 of the donors, sequences lacking an unambiguous match to a single V gene segment were excluded. In an earlier analysis of a few hundred of the donors, a V segment was called functional when productive rearrangements were above 56.7%, and segregating when the standard deviation between donors exceeded 5%. A statistical classification framework was developed to diagnose cytomegalovirus status using the catalog of TCR beta chain sequences. In a later analysis, TCR nucleotide sequences were compared against IMGT/GENE-DB human TR gene sequences so that V and J genes could be assigned. The TCRdist pipeline was used in a later analysis to assign CDR3 sequences and most-parsimonious VDJ recombination scenarios. In a later analysis, every TCR beta chain was defined by the combination of its CDR3 amino acid sequence and its V-gene family, and reads without a unique V-gene family were dropped. A later analysis removed several hundred highly shared, low-generation-probability nucleotide sequences to deal with suspected cross-contamination and a sequencing artifact. In a later analysis, a clonal expansion index was calculated for each public chain from normalized within-repertoire ranks of inferred template counts. In a later analysis, generation probabilities were computed using a VDJ recombination model fitted to out-of-frame rearrangements, and the results were checked against IGoR. In a later analysis, hypergeometric tests were used to score TCR-TCR, TCR-HLA and TCR-CMV co-occurrence, with a repertoire-size bias correction applied to TCR pairs. In a later analysis, false discovery rates were estimated by permuting HLA or CMV assignments 20 times. In a later analysis, co-occurring TCRs were grouped using DBSCAN, and TCRdist sequence similarity was added for clustering within HLA-allele-positive subsets. Repertoires with fewer than 30,000 or more than 120,000 public chains were left out of co-occurrence clustering, as were four to six repertoires with anomalous nucleotide sharing. In its TCRdb copy, this immuneACCESS table keeps in-frame sequences only and misses some clones. Where compared with another copy, unresolved V genes explain less than half of these, and the others have no known cause. V and J calls and clone size are those listed in that table; D and trimming were worked out from the DNA. The sample contains about 190,000 clones, roughly 80% of them found a single time. The ten top clones hold roughly 1.6% of the sample.

This TCR was recovered from a woman between 18 and 29 years old in good health and CMV-seronegative. Sequencing was carried out using PBMCs. Recombination linked TRBV10-1 to TRBJ2-5; TRBD1 lines up with 9 middle nucleotides. The DNA end is a closer match to TRBJ2-7, so the J assignment may be wrong. The CDR3 protein is CASSEGGTGSYEQYF. The sequenced DNA: TGCGCCAGCAGTGAAGGCGGGACAGGGAGCTACGAGCAGTACTTC.